This T cell receptor beta chain was sequenced for a study of blood T cell repertoires in COVID-19. The overall study: Acute and convalescent COVID-19 specimens originated in the United States, Italy and Spain. Sample material is recorded as cDNA or gDNA derived from T cells, B-cell-depleted T cells, or PBMCs.

This clone was seen a handful of times. Authors' data handling: From reference gene primer amplification, estimates of nucleated cell counts were derived. Assay: immunoSEQ multiplex PCR; the TCRdb copy retains only in-frame clones and omits some. The DNA gave D and trimming, while V, J and clone size come from that table. The data hold more than 70,000 clones, with 75% to 90% observed a single time. CDR1 is LNHDA and CDR2 is SQIVND in the germline V gene (reference sequence). Unmatched junction bases numbered 6, after V lost 8 bases and J lost 3 bases. The CDR3 loop spans 14 amino acids. The sequence was obtained from a human donor in a cohort sampled during active COVID-19. The chain is built from TRBV19 and TRBJ2-3; TRBD2 agrees at 9 bases. The sequencing sample was made of peripheral blood. The CDR3 DNA follows: TGTGCCAGTGCCGCGGGGGGGAGAACAGATACGCAGTATTTT. Its translation: CASAAGGRTDTQYF.